The rows below give T cell receptor beta chains drawn from one sample of a study of blood T cells in healthy people across ages. A single record per CDR3 protein comes from TCRdb applying MiXCR to the 5' RACE reads. The sample consists of about 400,000 distinct CDR3 sequences, roughly half of them appearing once. Sequencing was performed on blood. The receptors were gathered from a man aged 60 to 69 in good health. CDR3s include the opening cysteine and the closing phenylalanine or tryptophan. D genes are given only for firm matches. Clone size, where shown, is once, few, many, or a class for clones that have expanded.

few	.	TRBV11-1	TRBJ2-7	CASSPPRRESSYEQYF	TGTGCCAGCAGCCCCCCTAGGAGGGAGAGCTCCTACGAGCAGTACTTC
few	.	TRBV18	TRBJ2-2	CASSPRAQGPTGELFF	TGTGCCAGCTCACCACGGGCGCAGGGGCCTACCGGGGAGCTGTTTTTT
.	TRBD1	TRBV12-3/TRBV12-4	TRBJ1-1	CASSRQGSSSEAFF	TGTGCCAGCAGTCGACAGGGATCCAGTAGTGAAGCTTTCTTT
.	.	TRBV28	TRBJ2-4	CASSNGPGGSKNIQYF	TGTGCCAGCTCCAATGGGCCAGGTGGGTCCAAAAACATTCAGTACTTC
.	.	TRBV6-2/TRBV6-3	TRBJ1-6	CASRGASESNSPLHF	TGTGCCAGCAGGGGGGCGTCGGAGAGCAATTCACCCCTCCACTTT
.	.	TRBV20-1	TRBJ2-7	CSAPLQHSCEQYF	TGCAGTGCCCCCCTGCAGCACTCCTGCGAGCAGTACTTC
.	TRBD1	TRBV5-1	TRBJ2-3	CASSLFRGQGDTQYF	TGCGCCAGCAGCTTGTTTCGGGGACAGGGAGATACGCAGTATTTT
.	TRBD1	TRBV12-3/TRBV12-4	TRBJ2-3	CASSSQGAKSDTQYF	TGTGCCAGCAGTTCCCAGGGGGCTAAATCGGATACGCAGTATTTT
.	.	TRBV13	TRBJ2-6	CASSPRGTTGVNVLTF	TGTGCCAGCAGCCCCCGGGGTACGACTGGGGTCAACGTCCTGACTTTC
few	.	TRBV6-2/TRBV6-3	TRBJ1-2	CASSIQLSGRGYTF	TGTGCCAGCAGTATTCAGCTTTCAGGGCGCGGCTACACCTTC
.	.	TRBV20-1	TRBJ2-1	CSAEKPGPGYNGQFF	TGCAGTGCAGAGAAACCAGGCCCCGGATACAATGGGCAGTTCTTC
.	TRBD1	TRBV28	TRBJ2-7	CASSLGGTGTDEQYF	TGTGCCAGCAGTTTAGGGGGGACAGGGACCGACGAGCAGTACTTC
.	TRBD2	TRBV28	TRBJ2-3	CASSLGKSSGNTDTQYF	TGTGCCAGCAGTTTAGGGAAGAGTAGCGGGAACACAGATACGCAGTATTTT
many	TRBD2	TRBV7-9	TRBJ2-7	CASIPGGVVREQYF	TGTGCCAGCATCCCGGGGGGGGTCGTACGGGAGCAGTACTTC
.	.	TRBV20-1	TRBJ1-2	CSASRGGGYTF	TGCAGTGCTAGCAGGGGTGGTGGCTACACCTTC
.	TRBD1	TRBV20-1	TRBJ2-7	CSVQRQGTPKEQYF	TGCAGTGTTCAGCGACAGGGAACTCCTAAGGAGCAGTACTTC
few	.	TRBV20-1	TRBJ2-4	CSGDSGLAKNIQYF	TGCAGTGGTGACAGCGGTCTAGCCAAAAACATTCAGTACTTC
once	TRBD2	TRBV25-1	TRBJ2-5	CASSDISRGGTQYF	TGTGCCAGCAGTGATATAAGCCGGGGGGGGACCCAGTACTTC
.	TRBD2	TRBV20-1	TRBJ2-3	CSARDTSGPTDTQYF	TGCAGTGCTAGAGATACTAGCGGACCCACAGATACGCAGTATTTT
few	TRBD1	TRBV12-3/TRBV12-4	TRBJ2-1	CASTPQGVNEQFF	TGTGCCAGCACCCCGCAGGGGGTGAATGAGCAGTTCTTC
once	.	TRBV2	TRBJ2-4	CASSVGIVAKNIQYF	TGTGCCAGCAGTGTGGGGATAGTAGCCAAAAACATTCAGTACTTC
.	TRBD1	TRBV7-6	TRBJ2-1	CASSLETGRVLNEQFF	TGTGCCAGCAGCTTAGAGACAGGGCGGGTCCTTAATGAGCAGTTCTTC
.	.	TRBV29-1	TRBJ1-4	CSVRGLDEKLFF	TGCAGCGTTCGTGGTTTGGATGAAAAACTGTTTTTT
few	.	TRBV27	TRBJ2-7	CASSFSRTSFYEQYF	TGTGCCAGCAGTTTCTCCCGGACATCCTTCTACGAGCAGTACTTC
few	.	TRBV15	TRBJ2-5	CATSRGRKETQYF	TGTGCCACCAGCAGAGGTCGGAAAGAGACCCAGTACTTC
.	TRBD2	TRBV20-1	TRBJ2-7	CSALPGLVWSEQYF	TGCAGTGCCCTACCGGGACTAGTGTGGTCCGAGCAGTACTTC
.	TRBD1	TRBV11-2	TRBJ2-1	CASSLGGQGRRQFF	TGTGCCAGCAGCTTAGGGGGACAGGGAAGAAGGCAGTTCTTC
.	TRBD1	TRBV20-1	TRBJ2-5	CSADQGGNEQYF	TGCAGTGCTGACCAAGGGGGCAATGAGCAGTACTTC
many	.	TRBV12-3/TRBV12-4	TRBJ1-5	CASSFRAKGQPQHF	TGTGCCAGCAGTTTCCGTGCGAAGGGGCAGCCCCAGCATTTT
.	.	TRBV20-1	TRBJ2-7	CSARVAGLYEQYF	TGCAGTGCTAGAGTTGCAGGGCTCTACGAGCAGTACTTC
.	.	TRBV6-5	TRBJ1-2	CASSYSGTTGNYGYTF	TGTGCCAGCAGTTACTCGGGTACCACAGGGAACTATGGCTACACCTTC
.	TRBD1	TRBV7-9	TRBJ1-6	CASSGQGAKNSPLHF	TGTGCCAGCAGCGGACAGGGGGCTAAGAATTCACCCCTCCACTTT
few	.	TRBV7-2	TRBJ2-3	CASSRLADTQYF	TGTGCCAGCAGTCGCCTAGCAGATACGCAGTATTTT
.	.	TRBV18	TRBJ2-3	CASSFVTGSTDTQYF	TGTGCCAGCTCATTCGTCACGGGCAGCACAGATACGCAGTATTTT
many	.	TRBV10-3	TRBJ2-5	CAISPPGDGQYF	TGTGCCATAAGCCCCCCGGGGGATGGGCAGTACTTC
.	TRBD1	TRBV7-2	TRBJ2-3	CAGSSNPRQGRGFTDTQYF	TGTGCCGGCAGCTCAAATCCTAGACAGGGTCGGGGATTCACAGATACGCAGTATTTT
.	TRBD1	TRBV9	TRBJ2-5	CASSVQTGGQETQYF	TGTGCCAGCAGCGTTCAGACAGGGGGCCAAGAGACCCAGTACTTC
few	.	TRBV20-1	TRBJ2-3	CSASLALRLADTQYF	TGCAGTGCCTCCCTAGCGCTCCGCCTCGCAGATACGCAGTATTTT
few	.	TRBV7-2	TRBJ2-7	CASSLEPGPPDNEQYF	TGTGCCAGCAGCTTAGAACCGGGACCCCCGGACAATGAGCAGTACTTC
once	TRBD2	TRBV7-9	TRBJ2-1	CASSARLAESGEQFF	TGTGCCAGCAGCGCTAGACTAGCGGAGTCGGGTGAGCAGTTCTTC
.	TRBD2	TRBV6-4	TRBJ2-1	CASSKLAAATEQFF	TGTGCCAGCAGTAAGCTAGCGGCGGCAACCGAGCAGTTCTTC
few	TRBD1	TRBV20-1	TRBJ2-4	CSGDRGSKNIQYF	TGCAGTGGGGACAGGGGCTCCAAAAACATTCAGTACTTC
.	.	TRBV27	TRBJ1-4	CASSSRSLRNEKLFF	TGTGCCAGCAGTTCCAGATCCCTTAGGAATGAAAAACTGTTTTTT
.	TRBD2	TRBV5-1	TRBJ2-1	CASSPRTSGSLNEQFF	TGCGCCAGCAGCCCAAGGACTAGCGGGAGTCTGAATGAGCAGTTCTTC
many	.	TRBV2	TRBJ2-4	CASSGRQVLGIQYF	TGTGCCAGCAGTGGAAGACAGGTGCTTGGGATTCAGTACTTC
many	.	TRBV9	TRBJ2-3	CASSAAPTDTQYF	TGTGCCAGCAGCGCCGCACCCACAGATACGCAGTATTTT
.	TRBD1	TRBV19	TRBJ1-2	CASSPLTGADYGYTF	TGTGCCAGTAGTCCCCTGACAGGGGCCGACTATGGCTACACCTTC
.	TRBD1	TRBV5-1	TRBJ1-5	CASSLGTGAHGSNQPQHF	TGCGCCAGCAGCTTGGGGACAGGGGCCCATGGGAGCAATCAGCCCCAGCATTTT
.	.	TRBV2	TRBJ1-2	CASRERAGEFAYGYTF	TGTGCCAGCAGGGAACGGGCAGGGGAATTCGCCTATGGCTACACCTTC
.	.	TRBV10-3	TRBJ2-7	CAISESSGILYEQYF	TGTGCCATCAGTGAGTCGTCAGGGATCCTATACGAGCAGTACTTC
.	TRBD2	TRBV7-2	TRBJ2-7	CASSPPGLAGYNEQYF	TGTGCCAGCAGCCCTCCGGGACTAGCGGGGTACAATGAGCAGTACTTC
.	TRBD1	TRBV27	TRBJ2-7	CASSFSGQVYEQYF	TGTGCCAGCAGTTTCTCTGGACAGGTCTACGAGCAGTACTTC
.	TRBD2	TRBV6-2/TRBV6-3	TRBJ2-3	CASSYSGLAADTQYF	TGTGCCAGCAGTTACTCAGGACTAGCTGCAGATACGCAGTATTTT
.	TRBD2	TRBV7-2	TRBJ2-1	CASSITSGSGSYNEQFF	TGTGCCAGCAGTATTACTAGCGGGAGCGGCTCCTACAATGAGCAGTTCTTC
.	.	TRBV15	TRBJ2-1	CATSRESNNEQFF	TGTGCCACCAGCAGAGAGTCGAACAATGAGCAGTTCTTC